This T cell receptor (beta chain) was captured by sequencing in a study of blood T cell repertoires in COVID-19. Study in general: From the United States, Italy and Spain came samples of acute and convalescent COVID-19. Sample material is recorded as cDNA or gDNA derived from T cells, B-cell-depleted T cells, or PBMCs.

The V gene lost 7 bases and the J gene lost 5 bases, with 20 bases spanning the gap. The CDR3 sequence is 14 residues long. Looked up from germline, CDR1 is SQVTM and CDR2 is ANQGSEA. TCRdb's table, derived via immunoSEQ multiplex PCR, lists solely in-frame clones and lacks some. In the table there are 200,000 to 250,000 clones, about 83% of which are singletons. The count of this clone is one. The sample was peripheral blood. The chain combines TRBV29-1 with TRBJ1-1, with D tentatively TRBD1 (5 bases). This TCR derives from a young man who had recovered from COVID-19. CDR3 loop: CSATSWGVGTEAFF. In DNA, the CDR3 is TGCAGCGCCACTTCGTGGGGGGTAGGGACTGAAGCTTTCTTT.